Listed here is a single T cell receptor beta chain. As yet, its antigen is unknown. V lost 10 bases to trimming and J lost 2 bases; unmatched junction nucleotides: 8. This CDR3 comprises 14 residues. Germline V CDR1 and CDR2: MDHEN, SYDVKM. Researchers ran the PCR with 60 Vbeta and 13 Jbeta primers. The assay was immunoSEQ multiplex PCR, and TCRdb's table has in-frame clones only and misses some. The sample holds 150,000 to 180,000 clones, over 75% seen once. This entry is derived from a study of cytomegalovirus exposure and HLA in healthy donors. Whole-study results and caveats: A reported reduction in N-insertions relative to the approximately 690-donor mean was seen in an Asian-associated ancestry cluster in a later analysis.

The receptor comes from a woman aged 40-49 years in good health and CMV-seropositive. The V gene is TRBV28, the J gene TRBJ1-5; 7 nucleotides line up with TRBD1. The sample was PBMCs. Written as DNA, the CDR3 is TGTGCCACCTCGTTAGACAGGGGCAATCAGCCCCAGCATTTT. Protein product: CATSLDRGNQPQHF.